Listed below are T cell receptor beta chains from one sample, sequenced in a study of follicular helper T cells after annual influenza vaccination. Profiled with immunoSEQ multiplex PCR; TCRdb holds only in-frame clones, not every one. The sample lists approximately 7,400 clones; over 80% were seen once. The source was CXCR5+ CD38- circulating T follicular helper cells from blood, collected 7 days after influenza vaccination. These receptors all stem from an adult who received the influenza vaccine. The CDR3 runs from the conserved cysteine through the conserved F or W. The D gene is left open where the match is weak. The listing skips clone size in some rows; elsewhere it reads once, few, many or a size class.

d_call j_call v_call clone_size cdr3_nt cdr3_aa
TRBD1 TRBJ1-4 TRBV6-6 NA TGTGCCAGCAGTCACAACAGGGGGGACGAAAAACTGTTTTTT CASSHNRGDEKLFF
NA TRBJ2-7 TRBV27 NA TGTGCCAGCAGTTTATGGGCCCCCCCCACCGGGGAGCAGTACTTC CASSLWAPPTGEQYF
TRBD2 TRBJ2-1 TRBV4-1 NA TGCGCCAGCAGCCAAGGGTCCATTAGCGGGAGGGCCAAGAATGAGCAGTTCTTC CASSQGSISGRAKNEQFF
TRBD2 TRBJ2-1 TRBV27 NA TGTGCCAGCAGTTTATTACTAGCGGGAGTCAATGAGCAGTTCTTC CASSLLLAGVNEQFF
TRBD1 TRBJ2-7 TRBV7-8 NA TGTGCCAGCAGCCTCCGACAGGGGACCTACGAGCAGTACTTC CASSLRQGTYEQYF
NA TRBJ1-3 TRBV11-2 NA TGTGCCAGCAGCTTAGACACCATCCCACCTGGAAACACCATATATTTT CASSLDTIPPGNTIYF
NA TRBJ2-2 TRBV5-1 NA TGCGCCAGCAGCTTGTCGTCATGGATTGGCGGGGAGCTGTTTTTT CASSLSSWIGGELFF
NA TRBJ1-1 TRBV5-4 NA TGTGCCAGCAGCCCCCCCGGAAACACTGAAGCTTTCTTT CASSPPGNTEAFF
TRBD1 TRBJ1-2 TRBV6-5 few TGTGCCAGCAGCCAGACAGGGGGCACCTATGGCTACACCTTC CASSQTGGTYGYTF
NA TRBJ2-3 TRBV5-1 NA TGCGCCAGCAGCTTAAGAGACGGGGATACGCAGTATTTT CASSLRDGDTQYF
TRBD1 TRBJ2-3 TRBV19 NA TGTGCCAGTAGTTCTCTATCGACAGGGGGGATAGATACGCAGTATTTT CASSSLSTGGIDTQYF
NA TRBJ1-3 TRBV19 NA TGTGCCAGTAGTATGCGGAGCTCTGGAAACACCATATATTTT CASSMRSSGNTIYF
NA TRBJ2-7 TRBV18 NA TGTGCCAGCTCACCACCATCGGGGAACTCCTACGAGCAGTACTTC CASSPPSGNSYEQYF
NA TRBJ1-3 TRBV9 NA TGTGCCAGCAGCGTTTATGGCAACCAGGGAAACACCATATATTTT CASSVYGNQGNTIYF
NA TRBJ2-1 TRBV2 NA TGTGCCAGCAGAAAGAGCTCCTACAATGAGCAGTTCTTC CASRKSSYNEQFF
NA TRBJ1-5 TRBV19 NA TGTGCCAGTAGTATAGGGGGGGGAAGAGGTAATCAGCCCCAGCATTTT CASSIGGGRGNQPQHF
NA TRBJ2-7 TRBV14 NA TGTGCCAGCAGCCTTTGGGGAGCCCTGAGGTGGTCCTACGAGCAGTACTTC CASSLWGALRWSYEQYF
NA TRBJ2-7 TRBV5-5 NA TGTGCCAGCAGAAGGGACATCACCGAGCAGTACTTC CASRRDITEQYF
NA TRBJ2-1 TRBV27 NA TGTGCCAGCAGTTCGAACAGGGTCCATGAGCAGTTCTTC CASSSNRVHEQFF
NA TRBJ2-5 TRBV19 NA TGTGCCAGTAGCTTGACCTTGAACCAAGAGACCCAGTACTTC CASSLTLNQETQYF
NA TRBJ1-1 TRBV7-3 NA TGTGCCAGCAGCTCAGGGGCTGAAGCTTTCTTT CASSSGAEAFF
NA TRBJ2-7 TRBV4-1 few TGCGCCAGCAGCCAAGGCGCCGGGGGCCGATACGAGCAGTACTTC CASSQGAGGRYEQYF
NA TRBJ2-3 TRBV5-1 NA TGCGCCAGCAGCTCGACAAACCTCGGCACAGATACGCAGTATTTT CASSSTNLGTDTQYF
TRBD2 TRBJ2-1 TRBV10-2 NA TGCGCCATCAAGGTCCTAACGGCTAGCGGAGGATACAATGAGCAGTTCTTC CAIKVLTASGGYNEQFF
TRBD2 TRBJ2-3 TRBV10-3 NA TGTGCCATCAGTGAGTCGCGGGGGGGGATGGATACGCAGTATTTT CAISESRGGMDTQYF
NA TRBJ1-2 TRBV7-8 NA TGTGCCAGCAGCTTAGCGGGCAGACCCACTAACTATGGCTACACCTTC CASSLAGRPTNYGYTF
NA TRBJ2-3 TRBV6-1 NA TGTGCCAGCAGTGATGGACATAGCACAGATACGCAGTATTTT CASSDGHSTDTQYF
NA TRBJ2-7 TRBV18 NA TGTGCCAGCTCCGGGGCCGGCTACGAGCAGTACTTC CASSGAGYEQYF
NA TRBJ2-2 TRBV28 NA TGTGCCAGCAGGGACACACAGGGCCCCGGGGAGCTGTTTTTT CASRDTQGPGELFF
TRBD2 TRBJ2-3 TRBV7-8 NA TGTGCCAGCAGCTTAGTTAGTAGCGGGAGGGGGCGGAGCACAGATACGCAGTATTTT CASSLVSSGRGRSTDTQYF
NA TRBJ2-3 TRBV7-2 once TGTGCCAGCAGCTTAGTAGGATGGAATACGCAGTATTTT CASSLVGWNTQYF
TRBD2 TRBJ2-1 TRBV5-1 NA TGCGCCAGCAGCCCCTTAGCGGGAGGGCCAAATGAGCAGTTCTTC CASSPLAGGPNEQFF
TRBD1 TRBJ1-1 TRBV2 NA TGTGCCAGCAGATGGGGACAGGGAGGGAACACTGAAGCTTTCTTT CASRWGQGGNTEAFF
NA TRBJ1-2 TRBV7-8 NA TGTGCCAGCAGCTATTCCCCAGGATCTTCGAGTCGGGGTGGCTACACCTTC CASSYSPGSSSRGGYTF
NA TRBJ2-1 TRBV2 NA TGTGCCAGCACCGGGGGGAAGGGGGCGGCCTACAATGAGCAGTTCTTC CASTGGKGAAYNEQFF
NA TRBJ1-5 TRBV19 NA TGTGCCAGTAGTGATGGTTCATATCAGCCCCAGCATTTT CASSDGSYQPQHF
NA TRBJ2-7 TRBV27 NA TGTGCCAGCAGTTTCCCCTACTGCGAGCAGTACTTC CASSFPYCEQYF
NA TRBJ1-3 TRBV10-3 NA TGTGCCATCAGTACAGCAAACTCTGGAAACACCATATATTTT CAISTANSGNTIYF
NA TRBJ2-7 TRBV6-5 few TGTGCCAGCAGTTACTCGGCCCAACGTTACGAGCAGTACTTC CASSYSAQRYEQYF
TRBD1 TRBJ1-1 TRBV29-1 once TGCAGCGTTTTGATCCGACAGGGGGTATGGGGCACTGAAGCTTTCTTT CSVLIRQGVWGTEAFF
TRBD1 TRBJ2-6 TRBV9 NA TGTGCCAGCAGCACGGGACAGGGGGCCCCTGGGGCCAACGTCCTGACTTTC CASSTGQGAPGANVLTF
TRBD2 TRBJ2-5 TRBV7-9 NA TGTGCCAGCAGCTTAAACGGACTAGGCTCTAAGACCCAGTACTTC CASSLNGLGSKTQYF
NA TRBJ1-6 TRBV7-2 NA TGTGCCAGCAGCTTAGATGGAGGAAATTCACCCCTCCACTTT CASSLDGGNSPLHF
NA TRBJ1-1 TRBV10-3 NA TGTGCCATCAGCATACGCTCAGGGGAAACGGCTTTCTTT CAISIRSGETAFF
NA TRBJ2-7 TRBV6-1 NA TGTGCCAGCAGCTTTAATGGGGACGAGCAGTACTTC CASSFNGDEQYF
NA TRBJ2-7 TRBV6-6 NA TGTGCCAGCAGCCCAGGGAGGGGGACCTACGAGCAGTACTTC CASSPGRGTYEQYF
NA TRBJ2-5 TRBV6-6 NA TGTGCCAGCAGTTACGGCCGGACTGCTCGGGAGACCCAGTACTTC CASSYGRTARETQYF
TRBD2 TRBJ2-1 TRBV15 once TGTGCCACCAGCAGCGGCGGGAGGGCCTCTGGGTGGCAGTTCTTC CATSSGGRASGWQFF
NA TRBJ1-1 TRBV7-3 once TGTGCCAGCAGCTTAGGGGGCGACAGGAGTAACACTGAAGCTTTCTTT CASSLGGDRSNTEAFF
NA TRBJ2-5 TRBV19 NA TGTGCCAGTTCGTCGGGGGGCCCCGTTCAAGAGACCCAGTACTTC CASSSGGPVQETQYF
NA TRBJ1-6 TRBV28 NA TGTGCCAGCAGCCAACTCAATTCACCCCTCCACTTT CASSQLNSPLHF
NA TRBJ1-5 TRBV19 few TGTGCCAGTAGGGGGGGAGGGTTGAAGGATCAGCCCCAGCATTTT CASRGGGLKDQPQHF
TRBD2 TRBJ2-3 TRBV5-4 NA TGTGCCAGCAGCCAAGATGCGGGAGGGGGCGCAGATACGCAGTATTTT CASSQDAGGGADTQYF